Shown below are 27 T cell receptor beta chains from a single sample sequenced in a study of T cell responses to AZD1222 COVID-19 vaccine. Assay used: immunoSEQ multiplex PCR; TCRdb lists only in-frame clones, some missing. The table shows more than 100,000 clones, with around 92% occurring only once. The sample consisted of peripheral blood, taken on day 0 of AZD1222 vaccination. These receptors all stem from an adult in good health.

This sequence joins TRBV28 and TRBJ1-6, with TRBD1 identical over 7 bases. Germline trimming cut 1 base from V and 11 bases from J; bases unmatched to any gene: 8. This CDR3 is built from 15 residues. CDR1 and CDR2 (germline): MDHEN, SYDVKM. CDR3: CASSLSYRGVAPLHF. CDR3 nucleotides: TGTGCCAGCAGTTTATCTTACAGGGGAGTAGCACCCCTCCACTTT.

The V and J genes are TRBV9 and TRBJ2-4; no clear D. The CDR3 runs to 15 residues. CDR1 and CDR2 (germline): SGDLS, YYNGEE. Deletions cut 0 bases from V and 4 bases from J, with 11 bases between. CDR3 residues: CASSVVRSWKNIQYF. The CDR3, as DNA: TGTGCCAGCAGCGTAGTAAGGAGCTGGAAAAACATTCAGTACTTC.

The chain carries TRBV2 and TRBJ2-7; D gene unclear. Deletions cut 3 bases from V and 2 bases from J, with 11 bases between. The CDR3 extends over 14 amino acids. Germline V gives CDR1 SNHLY, CDR2 FYNNEI. The DNA for the CDR3 is TGTGCCAGCAGTGATGGGCAAGGGACCTACGAGCAGTACTTC. Translating it yields CASSDGQGTYEQYF.

The chain recombines TRBV4-3 with TRBJ2-2; TRBD1 is a possible D gene (5 bases). CDR1 and CDR2 from the germline V gene are LGHNA and YSLEER. This CDR3 is built from 17 residues. The germline V and J ends were trimmed by 0 bases and 0 bases, with 11 bases remaining between them. CDR3 DNA: TGCGCCAGCAGCCAAGATAGGGCAGGGTCGAACACCGGGGAGCTGTTTTTT. It yields the protein CASSQDRAGSNTGELFF.

This chain connects TRBV7-2 to TRBJ2-7; D is uncertain. The CDR3 consists of 15 residues. V lost 2 bases and J lost 5, with 16 bases in between. The germline CDR1 and CDR2 sequences are SGHTA and FQGNSA. CDR3 residues: CASSLSGSVVNEQYF. The CDR3 DNA reads TGTGCCAGCAGCTTATCGGGCTCGGTTGTCAACGAGCAGTACTTC.

CDR3 coding DNA: TGCGCCAGCAGCCGGTTGGAACATAGCTACCCGGATGAGCAGTTCTTC. Protein: CASSRLEHSYPDEQFF. This chain uses TRBV4-3 with TRBJ2-1; D unclear. Germline CDR1 LGHNA, CDR2 YSLEER. The CDR3 contains 16 residues. The germline V and J ends were trimmed by 4 bases and 8 bases, with 21 bases remaining between them.

This chain links TRBV30 with TRBJ2-7; D not certain. Germline assignment: CDR1 GTSNPN and CDR2 SVGIG (reference sequence). V lost 3 bases and J 2 bases, leaving 17 bases between the germline ends. The CDR3 length is 15 residues. CDR3 protein: CAWRTKGGATYEQYF. As DNA, the CDR3 is TGTGCCTGGAGAACAAAGGGCGGAGCTACCTACGAGCAGTACTTC.

The gene calls are TRBV11-3 and TRBJ2-3; D perhaps matches TRBD1 (6 bases). The length of the CDR3 is 15 residues. In germline, CDR1 is SGHNT, CDR2 YENEEA. V lost 6 bases and J lost 3, with 16 bases in between. DNA for the CDR3: TGTGCCAGCAGGAGGGGGACGGCCCTTACAGATACGCAGTATTTT. It specifies CASRRGTALTDTQYF.

The DNA for the CDR3 is TGTGCCAGCAGCTCAGGGCGACTAGCGGAGAACGAGCAGTACTTC. Its protein product is CASSSGRLAENEQYF. This chain links TRBV5-6 with TRBJ2-7, with TRBD2 identical over 9 bases. Per germline, CDR1 SGHDT and CDR2 YYEEEE. The CDR3 runs to 15 residues. V was clipped by 3 bases and J by 5 bases; unmatched bases: 9.

The rearrangement links TRBV7-6 to TRBJ1-3, with D possibly matching TRBD1 (6 bases). The CDR3 is made up of 18 amino acids. Looked up from germline, CDR1 is SGHVS and CDR2 is FNYEAQ. Trimming left V 6 bases short and J 0 bases short, with 21 bases between. The CDR3 sequence: CASSPQGGLRLSGNTIYF. CDR3 bases: TGTGCCAGCAGTCCACAGGGAGGCCTCCGCCTCTCTGGAAACACCATATATTTT.

V usage is TRBV7-3 and J usage is TRBJ2-3, with TRBD2 identical over 7 bases. The CDR3 has 15 amino acids. The V and J ends lost 1 base and 7 bases, in that order; junction bases with no gene match: 8. In germline, CDR1 is SGHTA, CDR2 FQGTGA. The CDR3 DNA reads as TGTGCCAGCAGCTTAAGTGGCGGGAGTCAGAATACGCAGTATTTT. It codes for CASSLSGGSQNTQYF. Full variable domain (missing parts from reference TRBV7-3 and TRBJ2-3): GAGVSQTPSNKVTEKGKYVELRCDPISGHTALYWYRQSLGQGPEFLIYFQGTGAADDSGLPNDRFFAVRPEGSVSTLKIQRTERGDSAVYLCASSLSGGSQNTQYFGPGTRLTVL.

This clone was picked up one time. The chain employs TRBV7-2 and TRBJ2-2, with D tentatively TRBD2 (5 bases). The CDR3 covers 14 residues. Germline CDR1 reads SGHTA; CDR2 reads FQGNSA. V shed 5 bases and J shed 6 bases, with 13 bases lying between them. The CDR3 spells CASSGGPSAGELFF. In DNA, the CDR3 is TGTGCCAGCAGCGGAGGACCTTCCGCCGGGGAGCTGTTTTTT.

This clone was observed once. The CDR3 reads CASSLLATSKENIQYF. CDR3 coding DNA: TGTGCCAGCAGCTTACTAGCGACGAGTAAGGAAAACATTCAGTACTTC. The chain links TRBV7-2 to TRBJ2-4; TRBD2 is a possible D gene (6 bases). Germline CDR1 is SGHTA and CDR2 is FQGNSA. The CDR3 is 16 amino acids. V was cut by 2 bases and J by 5 bases, with 16 bases left in between.

The chain couples TRBV7-2 to TRBJ2-1, with D perhaps matching TRBD2 (6 bases). Germline V gives CDR1 SGHTA, CDR2 FQGNSA. The CDR3 consists of 13 residues. V lost 3 bases, J lost 8 bases, and 11 bases lay in between. The CDR3 DNA is TGTGCCAGCAGCTTTCGACGGAGGGATGAGCAGTTCTTC. This translates into CASSFRRRDEQFF. Supplemented by reference TRBV7-2 and TRBJ2-1, the full variable domain reads GAGVSQSPSNKVTEKGKDVELRCDPISGHTALYWYRQSLGQGLEFLIYFQGNSAPDKSGLPSDRFSAERTGGSVSTLTIQRTQQEDSAVYLCASSFRRRDEQFFGPGTRLTVL.

This clone has more than one count but fewer than ten. The chain employs TRBV4-1 and TRBJ2-1; D unresolved. The V and J ends lost 1 base and 8 bases respectively, with 30 bases between them. This CDR3 has 20 residues. Germline-derived CDR1 and CDR2 are MGHRA and YSYEKL. The CDR3 DNA is TGCGCCAGCAGCCAAGCCCCCTTAAGATTAGTTTCGGCTTTAAACGATGAGCAGTTCTTC. It specifies CASSQAPLRLVSALNDEQFF.

The count of this clone is one. This chain joins TRBV5-4 and TRBJ2-5; a weak D match, TRBD2 (5 bases). CDR1 and CDR2 (germline): SGHNT, YYREEE (reference sequence). Trimming left V 0 bases short and J 1 base short, with 7 bases between. This CDR3 has 14 amino acids. For the CDR3, the DNA is TGTGCCAGCAGCTTGGTGGGGAGCCAAGAGACCCAGTACTTC. Translated, it gives CASSLVGSQETQYF.

This rearrangement joins TRBV5-4 to TRBJ2-7, with 7 bases aligning to TRBD2. The CDR3 length is 15 residues. The V gene end was trimmed by 4 bases and the J gene end by 0 bases; junction bases not matched to a gene: 7. From germline, CDR1 is SGHNT and CDR2 YYREEE (reference sequence). In DNA, the CDR3 is TGTGCCAGCAGCATCGCGGGAGCTACCTCCTACGAGCAGTACTTC. This gives the protein CASSIAGATSYEQYF.

J is TRBJ1-1 and V is TRBV7-3; tentatively, D is TRBD1 (6 bases). V was pared by 2 bases and J by 4 bases, with 8 bases between. CDR1 SGHTA and CDR2 FQGTGA come from the germline V gene. This CDR3 contains 13 residues. As DNA, the CDR3 is TGTGCCAGCAGCTTACCAGGGGTCACTGAAGCTTTCTTT. Translating gives CASSLPGVTEAFF.

J is TRBJ2-7 and V is TRBV30; no definite D call. This CDR3 is built from 13 residues. V was cut by 5 bases and J by 0 bases, with 11 bases left in between. From germline, CDR1 is GTSNPN and CDR2 SVGIG (reference sequence). The CDR3 DNA reads as TGTGCCTGGGCATTGGGCCCCTCCTACGAGCAGTACTTC. Its protein product is CAWALGPSYEQYF.

The rearrangement links TRBV27 to TRBJ1-1; D is unclear. The V gene lost 6 bases and the J gene lost 1 base, with 18 bases spanning the gap. This CDR3 has 16 residues. Per the germline V gene, CDR1 is MNHEY and CDR2 is SMNVEV (reference sequence). Written as DNA, the CDR3 is TGTGCCAGCAGCCCGAGGGCCCTCTGGCCGAACACTGAAGCTTTCTTT. Translated, it gives CASSPRALWPNTEAFF.

This chain uses TRBV25-1 with TRBJ2-7; D not resolved. The CDR3 loop spans 12 amino acids. Trimming cost V 8 bases and J 5 bases, with 13 bases left between them. Germline V lookup: CDR1 MGHDK, CDR2 SYGVNS. The CDR3 DNA reads TGTGCCAGCGAAAACGTCGGCGACGAGCAGTACTTC. Translation gives CASENVGDEQYF.

This rearrangement joins TRBV19 to TRBJ2-7; 10 bases line up with TRBD2. The CDR3 is made up of 13 amino acids. Per the germline V gene, CDR1 is LNHDA and CDR2 is SQIVND (reference sequence). V lost 9 bases, J lost 5 bases, and 7 bases stayed unmatched. The CDR3 nucleotides read TGTGCCAGCCATTCCGGGACTAGCGACGAGCAGTACTTC. Its protein product is CASHSGTSDEQYF.

The J gene is TRBJ2-7, the V gene TRBV7-9; 9 bases line up with TRBD2. The CDR3 consists of 16 residues. The V gene end was trimmed by 1 base and the J gene end by 6 bases; junction bases not matched to a gene: 10. Germline V gene sequence: CDR1 SEHNR, CDR2 FQNEAQ (reference sequence). CDR3 amino acids: CASSLVLAGGPGEQYF. DNA for the CDR3: TGTGCCAGCAGCTTAGTCTTGGCGGGAGGGCCGGGCGAGCAGTACTTC.

The chain couples TRBV7-8 to TRBJ1-1; 8 nucleotides match TRBD1. V trimming: 5 bases; J trimming: 3 bases; junction bases outside the gene matches: 5. Germline CDR1 is SGHVS and CDR2 is FQNEAQ. This CDR3 comprises 14 residues. Here the CDR3 DNA reads TGTGCCAGCAGCACGGACAGGGCGTACACTGAAGCTTTCTTT. Its protein is CASSTDRAYTEAFF.

The V call is TRBV3-1 (or the pseudogene TRBV3-2), the J call TRBJ2-7; possible D gene TRBD2, 6 bases. Germline V gives CDR1 LGHDT, CDR2 YNNKEL (reference sequence). There are 20 residues in the CDR3. V gave up 1 base and J gave up 2 bases, with 27 bases separating them. The CDR3 reads CASSQGPRRASTIRTYEQYF. In DNA form, the CDR3 reads TGTGCCAGCAGCCAAGGTCCTCGGAGGGCTAGCACAATACGTACCTACGAGCAGTACTTC.

The chain combines TRBV24-1 with TRBJ2-3; a possible D gene is TRBD2 (6 bases). This CDR3 contains 15 residues. The germline gives CDR1 KGHDR, CDR2 SFDVKD. Trimming stripped 2 bases from V and 2 bases from J, with 10 bases between. CDR3 region: CATSDSGEPTDTQYF. CDR3 in DNA: TGTGCCACCAGTGATTCGGGAGAGCCCACAGATACGCAGTATTTT.

This chain joins TRBV7-2 and TRBJ1-2; the match to TRBD1 covers 9 bases. Germline loops: CDR1 SGHTA, CDR2 FQGNSA. Trimming removed 4 bases from V and 4 bases from J; junction bases left unmatched: 1. The CDR3 runs to 13 residues. The CDR3 nucleotides read TGTGCCAGCAGCTCGACAGGGGGCTATGGCTACACCTTC. Amino acids: CASSSTGGYGYTF. The complete variable domain, with remaining parts taken from reference TRBV7-2 and TRBJ1-2, reads GAGVSQSPSNKVTEKGKDVELRCDPISGHTALYWYRQSLGQGLEFLIYFQGNSAPDKSGLPSDRFSAERTGGSVSTLTIQRTQQEDSAVYLCASSSTGGYGYTFGSGTRLTVV.